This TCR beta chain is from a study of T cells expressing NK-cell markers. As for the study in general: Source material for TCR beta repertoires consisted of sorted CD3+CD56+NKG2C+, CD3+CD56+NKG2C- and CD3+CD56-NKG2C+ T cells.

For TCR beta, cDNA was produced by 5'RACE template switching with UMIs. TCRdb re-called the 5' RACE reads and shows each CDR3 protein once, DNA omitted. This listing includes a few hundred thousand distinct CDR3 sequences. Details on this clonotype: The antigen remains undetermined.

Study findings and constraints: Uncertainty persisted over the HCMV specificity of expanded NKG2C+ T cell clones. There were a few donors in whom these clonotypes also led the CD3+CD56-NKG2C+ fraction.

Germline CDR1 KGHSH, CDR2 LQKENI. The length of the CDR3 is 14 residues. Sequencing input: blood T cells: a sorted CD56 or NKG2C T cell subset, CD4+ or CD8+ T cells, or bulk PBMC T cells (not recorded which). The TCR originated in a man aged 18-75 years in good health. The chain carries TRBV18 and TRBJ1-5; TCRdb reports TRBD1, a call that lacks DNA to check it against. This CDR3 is CASSAAQGNQPQHF.